This record covers a single TCR beta chain. Sequenced by immunoSEQ multiplex PCR; TCRdb stores in-frame clones only, minus some. The sample records around 9,100 clones, about three quarters being singletons. The data belong to a study of T cell clonotyping in hematopoietic cell transplantation. From germline, CDR1 is MGHRA and CDR2 YSYEKL. With 2 bases removed from V and 2 bases from J, the gap between germline ends came to 12 bases. The CDR3 consists of 15 residues. The specimen was PBMCs, collected 180 days after allogeneic stem cell transplant. This rearrangement joins TRBV4-1 to TRBJ1-1, with D unresolved. The clonotype originates from a male patient aged 40-55 years who had an allogeneic stem cell transplant from a related donor, so the T cells may come from the graft donor. Some clones in this sample may be carry-over from other donors' samples. The CDR3 DNA reads as TGCGCCAGCAGCCAAACTCACCTTTCCAACACTGAAGCTTTCTTT. Translation: CASSQTHLSNTEAFF.